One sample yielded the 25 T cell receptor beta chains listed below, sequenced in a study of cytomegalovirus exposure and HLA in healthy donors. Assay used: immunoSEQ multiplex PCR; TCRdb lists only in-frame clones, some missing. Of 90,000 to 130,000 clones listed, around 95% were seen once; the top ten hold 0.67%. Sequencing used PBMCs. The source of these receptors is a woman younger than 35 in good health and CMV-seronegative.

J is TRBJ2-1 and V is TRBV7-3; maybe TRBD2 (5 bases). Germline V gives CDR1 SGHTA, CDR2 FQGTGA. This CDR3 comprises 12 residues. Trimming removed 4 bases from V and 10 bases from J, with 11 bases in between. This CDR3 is CASSSTSSEQFF. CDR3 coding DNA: TGTGCCAGCAGCTCAACGTCTAGCGAGCAGTTCTTC.

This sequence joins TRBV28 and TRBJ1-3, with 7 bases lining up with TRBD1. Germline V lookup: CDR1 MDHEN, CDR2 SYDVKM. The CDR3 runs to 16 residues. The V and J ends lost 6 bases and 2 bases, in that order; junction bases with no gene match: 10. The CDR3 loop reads CASSEFRDSTGNTIYF. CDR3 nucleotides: TGTGCCAGCAGCGAATTCCGGGACAGCACTGGAAACACCATATATTTT.

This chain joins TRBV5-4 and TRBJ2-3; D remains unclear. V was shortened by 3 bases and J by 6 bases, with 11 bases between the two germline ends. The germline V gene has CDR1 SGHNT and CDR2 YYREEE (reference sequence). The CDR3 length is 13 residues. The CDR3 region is CASSSPVADTQYF. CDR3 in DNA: TGTGCCAGCAGCTCACCGGTAGCTGATACGCAGTATTTT.

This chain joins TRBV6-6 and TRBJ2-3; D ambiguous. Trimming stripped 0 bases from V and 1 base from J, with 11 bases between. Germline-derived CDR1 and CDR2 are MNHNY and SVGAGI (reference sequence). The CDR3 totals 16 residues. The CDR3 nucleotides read TGTGCCAGCAGTTACTCGGATACACAGCGCACAGATACGCAGTATTTT. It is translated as CASSYSDTQRTDTQYF.

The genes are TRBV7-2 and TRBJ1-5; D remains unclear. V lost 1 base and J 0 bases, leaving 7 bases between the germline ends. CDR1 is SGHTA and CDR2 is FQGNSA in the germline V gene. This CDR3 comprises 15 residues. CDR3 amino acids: CASSLGLYSNQPQHF. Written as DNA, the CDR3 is TGTGCCAGCAGCTTAGGACTGTATAGCAATCAGCCCCAGCATTTT.

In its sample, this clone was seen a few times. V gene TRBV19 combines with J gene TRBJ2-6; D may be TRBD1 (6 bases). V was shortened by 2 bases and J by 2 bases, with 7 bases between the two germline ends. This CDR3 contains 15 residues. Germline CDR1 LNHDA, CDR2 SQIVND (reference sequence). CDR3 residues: CASSIQGTGANVLTF. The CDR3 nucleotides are TGTGCCAGTAGTATACAGGGGACTGGGGCCAACGTCCTGACTTTC.

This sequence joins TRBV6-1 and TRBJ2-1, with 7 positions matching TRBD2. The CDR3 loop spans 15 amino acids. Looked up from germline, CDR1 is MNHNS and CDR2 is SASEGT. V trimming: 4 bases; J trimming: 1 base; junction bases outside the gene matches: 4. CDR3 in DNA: TGTGCCAGCAGTGTTCAGCGGGGATCCTACAATGAGCAGTTCTTC. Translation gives CASSVQRGSYNEQFF.

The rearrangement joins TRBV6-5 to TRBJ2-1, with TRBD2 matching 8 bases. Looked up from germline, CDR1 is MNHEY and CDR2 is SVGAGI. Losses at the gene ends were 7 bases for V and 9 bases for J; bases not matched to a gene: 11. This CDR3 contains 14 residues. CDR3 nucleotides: TGTGCCAGCAACTCCGGACTAGCATGGGGTGAGCAGTTCTTC. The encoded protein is CASNSGLAWGEQFF.

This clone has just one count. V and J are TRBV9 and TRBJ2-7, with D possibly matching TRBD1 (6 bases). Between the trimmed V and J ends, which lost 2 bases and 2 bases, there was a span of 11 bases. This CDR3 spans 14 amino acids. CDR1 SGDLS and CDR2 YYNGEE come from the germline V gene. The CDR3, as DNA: TGTGCCAGCAGCGTCGGACAGACCCCCTACGAGCAGTACTTC. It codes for CASSVGQTPYEQYF. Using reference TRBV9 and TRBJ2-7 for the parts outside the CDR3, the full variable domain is DSGVTQTPKHLITATGQRVTLRCSPRSGDLSVYWYQQSLDQGLQFLIQYYNGEERAKGNILERFSAQQFPDLHSELNLSSLELGDSALYFCASSVGQTPYEQYFGPGTRLTVT.

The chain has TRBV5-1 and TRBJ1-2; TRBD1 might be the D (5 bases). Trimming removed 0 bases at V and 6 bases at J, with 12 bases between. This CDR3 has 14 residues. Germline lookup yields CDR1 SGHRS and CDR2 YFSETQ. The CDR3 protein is CASSLAKWGDGYTF. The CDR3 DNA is TGCGCCAGCAGCTTGGCCAAGTGGGGGGATGGCTACACCTTC.

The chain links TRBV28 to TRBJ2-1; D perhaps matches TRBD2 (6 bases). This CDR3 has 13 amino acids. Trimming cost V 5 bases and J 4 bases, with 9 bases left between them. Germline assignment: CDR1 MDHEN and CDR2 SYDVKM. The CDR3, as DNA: TGTGCCAGCAGTCTCGGGGGATACAATGAGCAGTTCTTC. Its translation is CASSLGGYNEQFF.

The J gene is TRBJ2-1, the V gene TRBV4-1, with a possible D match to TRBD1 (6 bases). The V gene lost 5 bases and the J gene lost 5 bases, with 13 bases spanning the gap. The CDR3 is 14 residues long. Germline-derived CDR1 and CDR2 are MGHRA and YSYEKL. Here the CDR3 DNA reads TGCGCCAGCAGCTTACAGGGTTTGAACAATGAGCAGTTCTTC. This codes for CASSLQGLNNEQFF.

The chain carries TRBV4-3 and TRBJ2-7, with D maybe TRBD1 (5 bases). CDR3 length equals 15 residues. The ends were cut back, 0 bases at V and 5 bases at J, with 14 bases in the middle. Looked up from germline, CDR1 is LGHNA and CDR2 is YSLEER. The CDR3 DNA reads TGCGCCAGCAGCCAAGAAGTTGGCAGGGTCGACGAGCAGTACTTC. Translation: CASSQEVGRVDEQYF.

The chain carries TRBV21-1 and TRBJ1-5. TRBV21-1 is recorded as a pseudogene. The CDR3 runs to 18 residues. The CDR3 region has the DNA TGTGCCAGCAGCAAAGGTCCCGGGAGTCAGTATAGCAATCAGCCCCAGCATTTT. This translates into CASSKGPGSQYSNQPQHF.

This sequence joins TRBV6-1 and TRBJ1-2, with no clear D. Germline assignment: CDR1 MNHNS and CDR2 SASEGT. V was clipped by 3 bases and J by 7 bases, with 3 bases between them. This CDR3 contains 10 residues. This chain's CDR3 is CASSDLGYTF. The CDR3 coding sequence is TGTGCCAGCAGTGATCTTGGCTACACCTTC.

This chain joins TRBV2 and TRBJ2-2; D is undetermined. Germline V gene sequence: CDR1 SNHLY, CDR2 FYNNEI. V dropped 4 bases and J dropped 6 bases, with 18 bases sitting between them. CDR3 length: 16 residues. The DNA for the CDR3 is TGTGCCAGCAGTGCTCCTCCCGTAGGAGTCGCCGGGGAGCTGTTTTTT. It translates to CASSAPPVGVAGELFF.

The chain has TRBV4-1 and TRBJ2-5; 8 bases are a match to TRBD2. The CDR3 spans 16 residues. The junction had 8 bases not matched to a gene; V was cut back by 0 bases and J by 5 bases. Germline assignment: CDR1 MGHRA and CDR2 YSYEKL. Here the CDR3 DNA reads TGCGCCAGCAGCCAAGAACCCGGACTAGCCGGGGAGACCCAGTACTTC. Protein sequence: CASSQEPGLAGETQYF.

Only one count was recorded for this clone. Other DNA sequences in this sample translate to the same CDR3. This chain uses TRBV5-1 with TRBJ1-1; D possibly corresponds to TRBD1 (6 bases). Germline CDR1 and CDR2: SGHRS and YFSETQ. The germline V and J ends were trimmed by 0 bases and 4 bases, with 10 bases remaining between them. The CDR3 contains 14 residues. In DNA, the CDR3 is TGCGCCAGCAGCTTGGGCACAGGGTCCACTGAAGCTTTCTTT. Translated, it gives CASSLGTGSTEAFF.

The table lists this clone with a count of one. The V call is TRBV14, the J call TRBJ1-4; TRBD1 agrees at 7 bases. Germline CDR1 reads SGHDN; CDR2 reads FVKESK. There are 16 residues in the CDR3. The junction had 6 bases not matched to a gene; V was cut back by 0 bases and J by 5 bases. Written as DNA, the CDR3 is TGTGCCAGCAGCCAAGATGCGACAGGGCGGAATGAAAAACTGTTTTTT. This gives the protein CASSQDATGRNEKLFF. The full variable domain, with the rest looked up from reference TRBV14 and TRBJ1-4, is EAGVTQFPSHSVIEKGQTVTLRCDPISGHDNLYWYRRVMGKEIKFLLHFVKESKQDESGMPNNRFLAERTGGTYSTLKVQPAELEDSGVYFCASSQDATGRNEKLFFGSGTQLSVL.

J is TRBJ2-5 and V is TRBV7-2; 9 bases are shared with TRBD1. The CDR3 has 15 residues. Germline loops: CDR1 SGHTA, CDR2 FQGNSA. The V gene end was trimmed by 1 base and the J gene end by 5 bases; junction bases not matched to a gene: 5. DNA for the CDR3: TGTGCCAGCAGCTTAGGGACAGGGGTGGGGGAGACCCAGTACTTC. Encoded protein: CASSLGTGVGETQYF.

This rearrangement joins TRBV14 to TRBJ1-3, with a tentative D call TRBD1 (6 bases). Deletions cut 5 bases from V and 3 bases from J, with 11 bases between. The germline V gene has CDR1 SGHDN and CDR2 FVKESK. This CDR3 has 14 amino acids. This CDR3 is CASSSRGIGNTIYF. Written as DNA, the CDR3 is TGTGCCAGCAGCTCCAGGGGAATTGGAAACACCATATATTTT.

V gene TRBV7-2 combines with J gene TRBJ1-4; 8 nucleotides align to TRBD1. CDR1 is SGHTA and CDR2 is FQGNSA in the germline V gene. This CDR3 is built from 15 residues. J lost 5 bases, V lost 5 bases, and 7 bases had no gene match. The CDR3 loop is CASSLDRARNEKLFF. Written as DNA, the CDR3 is TGTGCCAGCAGCCTGGACAGGGCCCGAAATGAAAAACTGTTTTTT.

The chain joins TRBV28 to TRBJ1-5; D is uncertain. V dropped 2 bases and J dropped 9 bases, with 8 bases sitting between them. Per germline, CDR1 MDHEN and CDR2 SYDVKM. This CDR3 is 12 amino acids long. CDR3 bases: TGTGCCAGCAGTTTAGTGAGTGGGCCCCAGCATTTT. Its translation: CASSLVSGPQHF.

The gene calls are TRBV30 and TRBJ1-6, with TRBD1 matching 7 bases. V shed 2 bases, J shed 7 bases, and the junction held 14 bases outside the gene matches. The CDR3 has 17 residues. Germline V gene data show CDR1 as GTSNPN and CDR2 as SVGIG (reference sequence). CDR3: CAWSPWLGRGNNSPLHF. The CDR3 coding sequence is TGTGCCTGGAGTCCCTGGTTGGGCAGGGGGAACAATTCACCCCTCCACTTT.

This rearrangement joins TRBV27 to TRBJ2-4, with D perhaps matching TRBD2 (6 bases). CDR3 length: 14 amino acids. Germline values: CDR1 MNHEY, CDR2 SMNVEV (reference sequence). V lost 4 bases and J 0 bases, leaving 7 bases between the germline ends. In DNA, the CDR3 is TGTGCCAGCAGTTCGGGACTAGCCAAAAACATTCAGTACTTC. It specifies CASSSGLAKNIQYF.